These 22 T cell receptor beta chains share one sample of origin, sequenced in a study of CD8 T cells in Susac syndrome. Random hexamers were used to reverse transcribe the RNA input (about 0.5 to 1 ug). TCRdb reprocessed the immunoSEQ multiplex PCR reads via MiXCR and lists one record per CDR3 protein. The sample holds about 200,000 distinct CDR3 sequences, roughly 95% seen once. The sample was CD4+ T cells from PBMCs. Receptors originate from a human donor in good health.

The chain carries TRBV28 and TRBJ1-2; no firm D call. Trimming took 8 bases from V and 2 from J, leaving 3 bases between them. CDR1 is MDHEN, CDR2 SYDVKM, per germline. The CDR3 sequence is 10 residues long. The CDR3 nucleotides are TGTGCCAGCGGGAACTATGGCTACACCTTC. Amino acids: CASGNYGYTF.

This clonotype was observed a few times. The rearrangement joins TRBV29-1 to TRBJ2-7, with D possibly called TRBD1 or TRBD2 (6 bases each). The CDR3 has 11 residues. CDR1 and CDR2 from the germline V gene are SQVTM and ANQGSEA. CDR3 sequence reads: CSARGAYEQYF. The DNA of the CDR3 is TGCAGTGCTAGGGGGGCGTACGAGCAGTACTTC.

This clonotype appeared a single time. The rearrangement joins TRBV12-3 or TRBV12-4 to TRBJ1-5; TRBD1 might be the D (5 bases). V was pared by 3 bases and J by 2 bases, with 17 bases between. The CDR3 sequence is 17 residues long. This CDR3 reads CASSFFIGTSGNQPQHF. The CDR3 bases are TGTGCCAGCAGTTTTTTCATCGGGACTTCGGGCAATCAGCCCCAGCATTTT.

This clonotype was counted between two and nine times. The genes are TRBV29-1 and TRBJ1-2, with D uncertain. The germline CDR1 and CDR2 sequences are SQVTM and ANQGSEA. V gave up 2 bases and J gave up 0 bases, with 4 bases separating them. The CDR3 sequence is 12 residues long. DNA of the CDR3: TGCAGCGTTGAAAGGGCTAACTATGGCTACACCTTC. Its protein is CSVERANYGYTF.

The chain couples TRBV3-1 to TRBJ2-5; D gene unclear. Looked up from germline, CDR1 is LGHDT and CDR2 is YNNKEL (reference sequence). V was clipped by 3 bases and J by 7 bases, with 9 bases between them. The CDR3 runs 12 residues. The CDR3 DNA reads TGTGCCAGCAGCCAGGCTCTCCGGACCCAGTACTTC. Translation: CASSQALRTQYF.

The genes are TRBV10-1 and TRBJ1-5; D is uncertain. The V end lost 8 bases, the J end lost 5 bases, and 16 bases lay between the germline ends. This CDR3 is built from 14 residues. Germline V gene data show CDR1 as WNHNN and CDR2 as SYGVQD (reference sequence). This chain's CDR3 is CASGYSFAYQPQHF. CDR3 coding DNA: TGCGCCAGCGGGTACTCATTCGCCTATCAGCCCCAGCATTTT.

This chain connects TRBV29-1 to TRBJ2-5; D is ambiguous. The V end was cut by 4 bases, the J end by 2 bases, with 14 bases between. CDR1 is SQVTM and CDR2 is ANQGSEA in the germline V gene. The CDR3 is 14 amino acids. DNA of the CDR3: TGCAGCGTTGTCCGTATCGGCAGTCAAGAGACCCAGTACTTC. Translating it yields CSVVRIGSQETQYF.

The chain links TRBV18 to TRBJ1-1; D uncertain. The CDR3 has 13 amino acids. V was trimmed by 5 bases and J by 3 bases, leaving 10 bases between them. Germline lookup yields CDR1 KGHSH and CDR2 LQKENI. The CDR3 protein is CASSGSRDTEAFF. The CDR3 DNA follows: TGTGCCAGCTCAGGAAGCCGGGACACTGAAGCTTTCTTT.

The chain employs TRBV12-3 or TRBV12-4 and TRBJ2-1, with 10 bases identical to TRBD2. The junction had 4 bases not matched to a gene; V was cut back by 4 bases and J by 4 bases. The CDR3 length is 15 residues. The CDR3 region has the DNA TGTGCCAGCAGTTCCCTACTAGCGGGATACAATGAGCAGTTCTTC. Its translation is CASSSLLAGYNEQFF.

The chain links TRBV4-1 to TRBJ2-3; D possibly matches TRBD1 or TRBD2 (5 bases each). CDR3 length: 16 amino acids. Germline V CDR1 and CDR2: MGHRA, YSYEKL. With 0 bases removed from V and 1 base from J, the gap between germline ends came to 11 bases. CDR3 in DNA: TGCGCCAGCAGCCAAGATATTGGGGGTGGCACAGATACGCAGTATTTT. Its translation is CASSQDIGGGTDTQYF.

The V gene is TRBV6-2 or TRBV6-3, the J gene TRBJ2-1; 10 bases are shared with TRBD1. The V gene's germline CDR1 is MNHEY and CDR2 SVGEGT. V lost 2 bases to trimming and J lost 5 bases; unmatched junction nucleotides: 9. This CDR3 has 17 amino acids. CDR3 in amino acids: CASSYALDRGFDNEQFF. The CDR3 nucleotides read TGTGCCAGCAGTTACGCCTTGGACAGGGGGTTCGACAATGAGCAGTTCTTC.

This clonotype has a single count. This rearrangement joins TRBV25-1 to TRBJ2-1, with 14 bases lining up with TRBD2. This CDR3 region has 17 residues. Germline V gene sequence: CDR1 MGHDK, CDR2 SYGVNS. With V trimmed by 1 base and J by 7 bases, 6 bases remained unmatched. CDR3 sequence: CASSELGTSGSGNEQFF. CDR3 DNA sequence: TGTGCCAGCAGTGAATTGGGGACTAGCGGGAGTGGGAATGAGCAGTTCTTC.

This chain joins TRBV24-1 and TRBJ2-1; 9 bases are shared with TRBD1. The ends lost 7 bases at V and 7 bases at J; junction bases unmatched: 7. CDR1 is KGHDR and CDR2 is SFDVKD in the germline V gene. CDR3 length: 14 residues. CDR3: CATSRRDRENEQFF. The CDR3 DNA follows: TGTGCCACCAGCCGCCGGGACAGGGAAAATGAGCAGTTCTTC.

This clonotype was seen a single time. V and J are TRBV20-1 and TRBJ1-5; D unresolved. Germline V gene lookup returns CDR1 DFQATT and CDR2 SNEGSKA (reference sequence). This CDR3 region has 13 residues. V was pared by 3 bases and J by 6 bases, with 12 bases between. The CDR3 spells CSARGGGGQPQHF. CDR3 in DNA: TGCAGTGCTAGGGGTGGAGGTGGTCAGCCCCAGCATTTT.

A single count supports this clonotype. The rearrangement links TRBV27 to TRBJ1-2; TRBD1 aligns across 9 bases. Trimming took 5 bases from V and 9 from J; bases not matched to a gene: 7. Germline loops: CDR1 MNHEY, CDR2 SMNVEV (reference sequence). The CDR3 runs 13 residues. CDR3 sequence (DNA): TGTGCCAGCAGTCCCCGGACAGGGGAGCGCTACACCTTC. It is translated as CASSPRTGERYTF.

The CDR3 reads CATSRNSGSSSAEQFF. The CDR3 bases are TGTGCCACCAGCAGAAACTCAGGATCTAGCAGCGCTGAGCAGTTCTTC. The gene calls are TRBV15 and TRBJ2-1, with a possible D match to TRBD2 (5 bases). The CDR3 loop spans 16 amino acids. Looked up from germline, CDR1 is LNHNV and CDR2 is YYDKDF (reference sequence). V lost 2 bases to trimming and J lost 9 bases, with 20 bases between them.

The rearrangement links TRBV29-1 to TRBJ1-3; D is ambiguous. CDR3 length equals 11 residues. Germline CDR1 SQVTM, CDR2 ANQGSEA. CDR3 residues: CSFTSGNTIYF. The CDR3 nucleotides are TGCAGTTTTACTTCTGGAAACACCATATATTTT.

CDR3 region: CASSPPGGQEDNEQFF. The CDR3 DNA sequence: TGTGCCAGCTCACCACCTGGGGGACAGGAGGACAATGAGCAGTTCTTC. The rearrangement links TRBV18 to TRBJ2-1; TRBD1 aligns across 8 bases. Germline V gene sequence: CDR1 KGHSH, CDR2 LQKENI. V shed 0 bases and J 5 bases; nucleotides not matched to a gene: 6. The CDR3 extends over 16 amino acids.

The DNA for the CDR3 is TGTGCCAGCAGCTTGGCAGGAAACTCCTACGAGCAGTACGTC. Residues: CASSLAGNSYEQYV. The V call is TRBV5-5, the J call TRBJ2-7; D is unresolved. Germline V lookup: CDR1 SGHKS, CDR2 YYEKEE (reference sequence). The CDR3 length is 14 residues. V shed 0 bases and J shed 0 bases, with 7 bases lying between them.

This chain uses TRBV5-1 with TRBJ2-2; D possibly corresponds to TRBD2 (5 bases). Between the trimmed V and J ends, which lost 4 bases and 0 bases, there was a span of 13 bases. From germline, CDR1 is SGHRS and CDR2 YFSETQ. This CDR3 comprises 16 residues. Written as DNA, the CDR3 is TGCGCCAGCAGCCTAGCACAAAGGACGAACACCGGGGAGCTGTTTTTT. It codes for CASSLAQRTNTGELFF. Full variable domain (outside the CDR3, taken from reference TRBV5-1 and TRBJ2-2): KAGVTQTPRYLIKTRGQQVTLSCSPISGHRSVSWYQQTPGQGLQFLFEYFSETQRNKGNFPGRFSGRQFSNSRSEMNVSTLELGDSALYLCASSLAQRTNTGELFFGEGSRLTVL.

The V gene is TRBV7-2, the J gene TRBJ2-2; D ambiguous. The germline V gene encodes CDR1 SGHTA and CDR2 FQGNSA. Between the trimmed V and J ends, which lost 0 bases and 7 bases, there was a span of 6 bases. The CDR3 is made up of 13 amino acids. Written as DNA, the CDR3 is TGTGCCAGCAGCTTAGCACGCAACGGGGAGCTGTTTTTT. It codes for CASSLARNGELFF.

The chain links TRBV3-1 to TRBJ2-2, with unresolved D. The ends were cut back, 5 bases at V and 6 bases at J, with 7 bases in the middle. Germline V CDR1 and CDR2: LGHDT, YNNKEL (reference sequence). The length of the CDR3 is 12 residues. For the CDR3, the DNA is TGTGCCAGCAGCGGGGATGCCGGGGAGCTGTTTTTT. It translates to CASSGDAGELFF. The variable domain in full, completed from reference TRBV3-1 and TRBJ2-2, reads DTAVSQTPKYLVTQMGNDKSIKCEQNLGHDTMYWYKQDSKKFLKIMFSYNNKELIINETVPNRFSPKSPDKAHLNLHINSLELGDSAVYFCASSGDAGELFFGEGSRLTVL.